This TCR beta chain is from a study of OX40 agonist ivuxolimab in advanced cancers. Study-wide background: Patients were treated with intravenous ivuxolimab, dosed at 0.01 to 10 mg/kg and infused every 2 weeks. Three patients, one with hepatocellular carcinoma and two with cutaneous melanoma, achieved partial responses.

Remarks on this clone: Its target is not known.

Study results and caveats: On average, a greater number of expanded clones characterised CD8+ T cells relative to CD4+. At 0.1 to 3.0 mg/kg, CD4+ and CD8+ blood T cells expanded clonally by week 6.

There are 14 residues in the CDR3. The V gene lost 4 bases and the J gene lost 5 bases, with 16 bases spanning the gap. Germline V gene sequence: CDR1 SGHRS, CDR2 YFSETQ. Profiling relied on immunoSEQ multiplex PCR, and the TCRdb table lists in-frame clones only, not all of them. The data contain 68,000 or so clones, approximately 90% of them singletons. The sequence was collected from an adult with an advanced solid tumor such as melanoma, head and neck, liver or kidney cancer. J is TRBJ2-7 and V is TRBV5-1, with D possibly being TRBD1 or TRBD2 (5 bases each). The source was CD4+ or CD8+ T cells sorted from blood, collected in a trial of the OX40 agonist ivuxolimab. CDR3: CASSKSGTVDEQYF. The CDR3 DNA reads TGCGCCAGCAGCAAATCCGGGACGGTAGACGAGCAGTACTTC. Together with reference TRBV5-1 and TRBJ2-7, the CDR3 gives the full variable domain: KAGVTQTPRYLIKTRGQQVTLSCSPISGHRSVSWYQQTPGQGLQFLFEYFSETQRNKGNFPGRFSGRQFSNSRSEMNVSTLELGDSALYLCASSKSGTVDEQYFGPGTRLTVT.